These 23 T cell receptor beta chains were sequenced from one sample in a study of metastatic and nonmetastatic thyroid tumors. With MiXCR, TCRdb reprocessed the PCR reads. The sample lists over 10,000 clones, 12% occurring once. Before thyroid surgery, none of the patients had received any treatment. Sequencing was carried out using blood. These receptors came from a female donor with papillary thyroid cancer or a benign thyroid nodule (not recorded which). Some clones in this sample may be carry-over from other donors' samples.

This clone was observed at least ten times. The chain has TRBV13 and TRBJ2-7; D possibly corresponds to TRBD1 (6 bases). V lost 6 bases, J lost 4 bases, and 10 bases lay in between. The CDR3 spans 12 residues. Germline values: CDR1 PRHDT, CDR2 FYEKMQ (reference sequence). Here the CDR3 reads CASRQGPYEQYF. In DNA form, the CDR3 reads TGTGCCAGCAGACAGGGCCCTTACGAGCAGTACTTC.

This clone was counted ten times or more. An end of the junction differs from the germline gene, which may be a read error. In the same sample, other DNA sequences code for this CDR3. The rearrangement joins TRBV25-1 to TRBJ2-3, with 13 bases matching TRBD2. Germline-derived CDR1 and CDR2 are MGHDK and SYGVNS. CDR3 size: 17 residues. CDR3 DNA sequence: TGCGCCAGCAGTACTAGCGGGGGGGCCGTCGGCACAGATACGCAGTATTTT. Amino acids: CASSTSGGAVGTDTQYF.

This clone was counted ten times or more. This CDR3 is CASNTDRGGFEAFF. The CDR3 DNA sequence: TGTGCCAGCAATACGGACAGGGGGGGGTTTGAAGCTTTCTTT. The rearrangement links TRBV2 to TRBJ1-1; 10 bases are a match to TRBD1. Per the germline V gene, CDR1 is SNHLY and CDR2 is FYNNEI. The V gene end was trimmed by 7 bases and the J gene end by 7 bases; junction bases not matched to a gene: 9. The CDR3 length is 14 residues.

With regard to this clone: An end of the junction does not agree with germline; a read error may underlie this. V is TRBV2 and J is TRBJ2-7, with D perhaps TRBD1 (6 bases). CDR1 is SNHLY, CDR2 FYNNEI, per germline. The CDR3 totals 14 residues. The CDR3 DNA reads as TGTGCCAACAGTCAAGTGCAGGGGTGGTACGAGCAGTACTTC. Protein product: CANSQVQGWYEQYF. Using reference TRBV2 and TRBJ2-7 for the parts outside the CDR3, the full variable domain is EPEVTQTPSHQVTQMGQEVILRCVPISNHLYFYWYRQILGQKVEFLVSFYNNEISEKSEIFDDQFSVERPDGSNFTLKIRSTKLEDSAMYFCANSQVQGWYEQYFGPGTRLTVT.

This clone is termed medium-sized. The chain is built from TRBV6-1 and TRBJ2-7; 9 bases align to TRBD1. V dropped 1 base and J dropped 4; count of bases not matched to a gene: 8. CDR1 and CDR2 from the germline V gene are MNHNS and SASEGT. This CDR3 region has 16 residues. CDR3 amino acids: CASSEGVGTGRYEQYF. The CDR3 nucleotides read TGTGCCAGCAGTGAAGGAGTGGGGACAGGGCGGTACGAGCAGTACTTC.

This clone ranks as medium-sized. The J gene is TRBJ1-2, the V gene TRBV6-1, with D perhaps matching TRBD1 (6 bases). Trimming left V 6 bases short and J 6 bases short, with 17 bases between. The CDR3 consists of 14 residues. CDR1 and CDR2 (germline): MNHNS, SASEGT. CDR3 nucleotides: TGTGCCAGCAGGTCCATACAGGGAGGGAATGGCTACACCTTC. This sequence encodes CASRSIQGGNGYTF.

There are many counts of this clone. The rearrangement links TRBV5-1 to TRBJ2-3; either TRBD1 or TRBD2 may fit D (5 bases each). The germline V gene encodes CDR1 SGHRS and CDR2 YFSETQ. The CDR3 runs to 15 residues. V was clipped by 3 bases and J by 1 base, with 12 bases between them. CDR3 residues: CASSYPPGRTDTQYF. In nucleotides, the CDR3 is TGCGCCAGCAGCTACCCCCCGGGGCGCACAGATACGCAGTATTTT. The variable domain in full, completed from reference TRBV5-1 and TRBJ2-3, reads KAGVTQTPRYLIKTRGQQVTLSCSPISGHRSVSWYQQTPGQGLQFLFEYFSETQRNKGNFPGRFSGRQFSNSRSEMNVSTLELGDSALYLCASSYPPGRTDTQYFGPGTRLTVL.

The chain joins TRBV11-2 to TRBJ1-5; 12 bases are shared with TRBD1. J lost 7 bases, V lost 7 bases, and 17 bases had no gene match. CDR3 length equals 18 residues. Germline V gene lookup returns CDR1 SGHAT and CDR2 FQNNGV. CDR3 in DNA: TGTGCCAGCATCCCTGGGACAGGGGGCGCTATGGGATGGCAGCCCCAGCATTTT. This encodes CASIPGTGGAMGWQPQHF.

By its share, this clone is medium-sized. CDR3 bases: TGTGCCAGTAGTAAAGACGGGTCAAAGTTTCAGCCCCAGCATTTT. It encodes CASSKDGSKFQPQHF. The chain links TRBV19 to TRBJ1-5, with unresolved D. V gave up 4 bases and J gave up 6 bases, with 16 bases separating them. The CDR3 consists of 15 residues. Germline V lookup: CDR1 LNHDA, CDR2 SQIVND (reference sequence).

This clone was found many times. The chain links TRBV19 to TRBJ2-6, with TRBD1 matching over 12 bases. Per germline, CDR1 LNHDA and CDR2 SQIVND (reference sequence). After removal of 5 bases from V and 0 bases from J, the junction contained 5 bases not matched to a gene. The CDR3 has 18 residues. DNA for the CDR3: TGTGCCAGTAGTCGCCGGGGACAGGGGGCCTCTGGGGCCAACGTCCTGACTTTC. Residues: CASSRRGQGASGANVLTF.

This chain links TRBV12-3 or TRBV12-4 with TRBJ2-7; 11 bases map to TRBD2. The CDR3 loop spans 15 amino acids. V lost 5 bases to trimming and J lost 3 bases; unmatched junction nucleotides: 6. This chain's CDR3 is CASSAPSGGLYEQYF. The CDR3 region has the DNA TGTGCCAGCAGTGCCCCTAGCGGGGGGCTCTACGAGCAGTACTTC.

Judged by abundance, this clone is medium-sized (0.01 to 0.1%). The CDR3 DNA is TGTGCCAGCAGTTTCGACAGGGGTGAAAGAAATACGCAGTATTTT. It yields the protein CASSFDRGERNTQYF. The rearrangement links TRBV6-1 to TRBJ2-3, with 8 bases aligning to TRBD1. The CDR3 contains 15 residues. From germline, CDR1 is MNHNS and CDR2 SASEGT. V trimming: 5 bases; J trimming: 7 bases; junction bases outside the gene matches: 11.

This clone was seen repeatedly, ten times or more. The rearrangement links TRBV19 to TRBJ2-1; D perhaps matches TRBD2 (5 bases). The CDR3 has 15 amino acids. Trimming pared 4 bases from V and 7 bases from J, leaving 17 bases between. Germline V CDR1 and CDR2: LNHDA, SQIVND (reference sequence). The CDR3 protein is CASSTTGLGENEQFF. CDR3 coding DNA: TGTGCCAGTAGTACGACTGGGCTTGGGGAGAATGAGCAGTTCTTC.

This clone was observed many times. The V call is TRBV19, the J call TRBJ1-5; the D gene is possibly TRBD1 (5 bases). The CDR3 is 16 residues long. Trimming pared 5 bases from V and 4 bases from J, leaving 18 bases between. Germline V lookup: CDR1 LNHDA, CDR2 SQIVND (reference sequence). The CDR3 nucleotides read TGTGCCAGTAGTTGGGCAGGGAGAAGGGAAAATCAGCCCCAGCATTTT. Protein sequence: CASSWAGRRENQPQHF.

This clone was found many times. The V gene is TRBV18, the J gene TRBJ2-7, with D tentatively TRBD1 (6 bases). Trimming took off 3 bases at V and 3 bases at J, with 9 bases between the two ends. There are 13 residues in the CDR3. Germline-derived CDR1 and CDR2 are KGHSH and LQKENI. For the CDR3, the DNA is TGTGCCAGCTCACCGGACAGCCTCTACGAGCAGTACTTC. Its translation: CASSPDSLYEQYF.

This clone came up many times. The V gene is TRBV6-1, the J gene TRBJ2-2; the match to TRBD1 covers 7 bases. V lost 9 bases and J lost 4; bases outside the gene matches: 11. The CDR3 spans 15 residues. The germline gives CDR1 MNHNS, CDR2 SASEGT. CDR3 sequence: CARRHGQVSTGELFF. The CDR3 nucleotides are TGTGCCAGAAGACACGGACAGGTTAGCACCGGGGAGCTGTTTTTT.

Relative to its sample, this clone is medium-sized. This rearrangement joins TRBV6-1 to TRBJ2-3; 8 bases agree with TRBD1. The CDR3 has 14 amino acids. The V gene end was trimmed by 9 bases and the J gene end by 1 base; junction bases not matched to a gene: 6. Germline CDR1 and CDR2: MNHNS and SASEGT. Here the CDR3 reads CASRPGQGTDTQYF. CDR3 nucleotides: TGTGCCAGTCGACCGGGACAGGGCACAGATACGCAGTATTTT.

The sample holds many counts of this clone. This chain's CDR3 is CASSRNRGGYTEAFF. The CDR3 DNA follows: TGTGCCAGTAGTAGGAACAGGGGGGGCTACACTGAAGCTTTCTTT. This rearrangement joins TRBV19 to TRBJ1-1; 8 bases are shared with TRBD1. Germline CDR1 LNHDA, CDR2 SQIVND (reference sequence). The CDR3 has 15 residues. Unmatched junction bases numbered 7, after V lost 4 bases and J lost 3 bases.

This clone has a count of ten or more. An end of the junction differs from the germline gene, which may be a read error. This chain connects TRBV7-7 to TRBJ2-3; D might be TRBD1 or TRBD2, each matching 5 bases. This CDR3 has 15 residues. Germline loops: CDR1 SSHAT, CDR2 FNYEAQ (reference sequence). In DNA form, the CDR3 reads TGTGCTAGCAGCCTAAGCCGGGACCCCACAGATACGCAGTATTTT. Translation gives CASSLSRDPTDTQYF.

This clone is labeled medium-sized. The chain carries TRBV28 and TRBJ2-7, with D possibly matching TRBD1 (6 bases). V was clipped by 4 bases and J by 6 bases, with 19 bases between them. In germline, CDR1 is MDHEN, CDR2 SYDVKM. This CDR3 comprises 15 residues. CDR3 sequence: CASSSTTHRASEQYF. The CDR3 DNA follows: TGTGCCAGCAGTTCCACTACGCACAGGGCGAGCGAGCAGTACTTC.

This clone was counted at least ten times. This chain uses TRBV20-1 with TRBJ1-5; D is perhaps TRBD1 (6 bases). This CDR3 is 14 amino acids long. The germline CDR1 and CDR2 sequences are DFQATT and SNEGSKA (reference sequence). The V and J ends lost 3 bases and 6 bases respectively, with 15 bases between them. The CDR3 loop reads CSASAGGAGQPQHF. CDR3 coding DNA: TGCAGTGCTAGCGCGGGGGGCGCAGGTCAGCCCCAGCATTTT.

This clone was recorded many times. The chain uses TRBV7-8 and TRBJ2-5, with 7 bases aligning to TRBD2. The CDR3 extends over 17 amino acids. Trimming at V came to 3 bases and at J to 1 base, leaving 11 bases not matched to a gene. CDR1 and CDR2 from the germline V gene are SGHVS and FQNEAQ. CDR3 sequence: CASSLPLGLGLQETQYF. In nucleotides, the CDR3 is TGTGCCAGCAGCTTGCCCCTTGGACTAGGGCTCCAAGAGACCCAGTACTTC.

This clone is deemed medium-sized. The rearrangement joins TRBV12-3 or TRBV12-4 to TRBJ2-7, with TRBD1 matching 7 bases. The CDR3 extends over 14 amino acids. Trimming cost V 7 bases and J 12 bases; bases outside gene matches: 18. CDR3 loop: CASTPGDRVGDLYF. The CDR3 bases are TGTGCCAGCACCCCCGGGGACAGAGTCGGGGATTTGTACTTC.